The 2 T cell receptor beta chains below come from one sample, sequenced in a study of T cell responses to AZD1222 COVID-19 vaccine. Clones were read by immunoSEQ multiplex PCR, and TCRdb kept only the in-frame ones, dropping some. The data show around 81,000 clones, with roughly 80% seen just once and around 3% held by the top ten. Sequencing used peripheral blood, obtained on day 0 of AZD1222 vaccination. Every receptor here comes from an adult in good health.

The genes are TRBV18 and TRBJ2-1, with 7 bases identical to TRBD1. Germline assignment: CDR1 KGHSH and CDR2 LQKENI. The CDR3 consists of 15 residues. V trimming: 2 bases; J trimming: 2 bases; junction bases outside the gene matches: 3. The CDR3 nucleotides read TGTGCCAGCTCACCAATGAGGGGGCCCTACAATGAGCAGTTCTTC. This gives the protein CASSPMRGPYNEQFF.

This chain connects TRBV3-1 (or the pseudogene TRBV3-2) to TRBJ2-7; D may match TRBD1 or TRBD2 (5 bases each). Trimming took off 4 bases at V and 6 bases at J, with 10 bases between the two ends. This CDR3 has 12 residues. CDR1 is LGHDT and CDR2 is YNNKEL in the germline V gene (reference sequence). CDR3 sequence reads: CASSRLGGEQYF. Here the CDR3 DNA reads TGTGCCAGCAGCCGGCTTGGGGGCGAGCAGTACTTC.